These T cell receptor beta chains were read from a single sample in a study of blood T cell repertoires in COVID-19. Assay used: immunoSEQ multiplex PCR; TCRdb lists only in-frame clones, some missing. The top ten clones hold roughly 14% of a sample with fewer than 250,000 clones, roughly 88% of them seen once. Specimen: PBMCs or T cells enriched from blood (not recorded which). The receptors here all came from a woman aged 45-65 years with acute COVID-19. The CDR3 runs from the conserved cysteine through the conserved F or W. Fields, in order: D gene, V gene, J gene, CDR3 protein. D genes are given only for firm matches.

d_call: NA; v_call: TRBV7-2; j_call: TRBJ2-5; cdr3_aa: CASSLGNRAKYF
d_call: NA; v_call: TRBV11-3; j_call: TRBJ1-1; cdr3_aa: CASSPSLNTEAFF
d_call: NA; v_call: TRBV28; j_call: TRBJ2-1; cdr3_aa: CASSLSVNEQFF
d_call: NA; v_call: TRBV30; j_call: TRBJ2-3; cdr3_aa: CAWSVLSDTQYF
d_call: TRBD2; v_call: TRBV11-3; j_call: TRBJ2-2; cdr3_aa: CASSHLAANTGELFF
d_call: TRBD2; v_call: TRBV14; j_call: TRBJ2-1; cdr3_aa: CASSQDSGTYNEQFF
d_call: TRBD2; v_call: TRBV19; j_call: TRBJ2-1; cdr3_aa: CASRPRGGAPIVNEQFF
d_call: NA; v_call: TRBV19; j_call: TRBJ2-5; cdr3_aa: CASSFRTGFWETQYF
d_call: TRBD1; v_call: TRBV5-1; j_call: TRBJ1-2; cdr3_aa: CASSTTGTGPYGYTF
d_call: NA; v_call: TRBV18; j_call: TRBJ1-5; cdr3_aa: CASSIFPGGNQPQHF
d_call: NA; v_call: TRBV5-6; j_call: TRBJ2-7; cdr3_aa: CASSLELASYEQYF
d_call: TRBD1; v_call: TRBV5-1; j_call: TRBJ2-2; cdr3_aa: CASSLVGQGATNTGELFF
d_call: TRBD2; v_call: TRBV10-3; j_call: TRBJ2-7; cdr3_aa: CAIRPGTGGEQYF
d_call: TRBD1; v_call: TRBV18; j_call: TRBJ2-5; cdr3_aa: CASSPETGSRETQYF
d_call: NA; v_call: TRBV28; j_call: TRBJ1-1; cdr3_aa: CASSRHVNTEAFF
d_call: NA; v_call: TRBV4-2; j_call: TRBJ1-1; cdr3_aa: CASSQDREAFF
d_call: NA; v_call: TRBV4-2; j_call: TRBJ2-7; cdr3_aa: CASSQARYEQYF
d_call: NA; v_call: TRBV11-2; j_call: TRBJ1-4; cdr3_aa: CASSLTERNEKLFF
d_call: TRBD2; v_call: TRBV5-1; j_call: TRBJ2-2; cdr3_aa: CASRPGGGRSNTGELFF
d_call: TRBD2; v_call: TRBV27; j_call: TRBJ2-3; cdr3_aa: CASSFGGGSTSTDTQYF
d_call: NA; v_call: TRBV27; j_call: TRBJ1-2; cdr3_aa: CASSLEAGNYGYTF
d_call: NA; v_call: TRBV9; j_call: TRBJ2-3; cdr3_aa: CASTPSRDTQYF
d_call: NA; v_call: TRBV20-1; j_call: TRBJ1-2; cdr3_aa: CSASFFGGNYGYTF
d_call: NA; v_call: TRBV9; j_call: TRBJ2-3; cdr3_aa: CASSLGLSTDTQYF
d_call: TRBD2; v_call: TRBV5-5; j_call: TRBJ2-1; cdr3_aa: CASSLAGLAGGPLSYNEQFF
d_call: NA; v_call: TRBV27; j_call: TRBJ2-1; cdr3_aa: CASRPRQGGEQFF
d_call: NA; v_call: TRBV19; j_call: TRBJ1-5; cdr3_aa: CASSTWAGVSQPQHF
d_call: TRBD2; v_call: TRBV7-9; j_call: TRBJ2-3; cdr3_aa: CASSTTLAGTSGRRSTDTQYF
d_call: TRBD1; v_call: TRBV30; j_call: TRBJ2-7; cdr3_aa: CAWMGAGTGTYEQYF
d_call: NA; v_call: TRBV27; j_call: TRBJ1-5; cdr3_aa: CASSLDPRQPQHF
d_call: TRBD2; v_call: TRBV5-1; j_call: TRBJ2-7; cdr3_aa: CASSSPPGLAGSEEQYF
d_call: NA; v_call: TRBV3-1/TRBV3-2; j_call: TRBJ1-1; cdr3_aa: CASSQESGGRNEAFF
d_call: NA; v_call: TRBV27; j_call: TRBJ2-7; cdr3_aa: CASRSDYYSYEQYF
d_call: TRBD1; v_call: TRBV7-9; j_call: TRBJ1-2; cdr3_aa: CASSPGTGATNYGYTF
d_call: NA; v_call: TRBV11-3; j_call: TRBJ2-3; cdr3_aa: CASSLYPRSDTQYF
d_call: NA; v_call: TRBV27; j_call: TRBJ2-3; cdr3_aa: CASSPTSTVPSTDTQYF
d_call: NA; v_call: TRBV7-9; j_call: TRBJ1-5; cdr3_aa: CASSLYPSNQPQHF
d_call: TRBD2; v_call: TRBV9; j_call: TRBJ2-5; cdr3_aa: CASSAGLAGEGETQYF
d_call: TRBD1; v_call: TRBV29-1; j_call: TRBJ1-1; cdr3_aa: CSVKGTVGEAFF
d_call: TRBD1; v_call: TRBV6-5; j_call: TRBJ2-7; cdr3_aa: CASSYAGQGYHEQYF
d_call: TRBD2; v_call: TRBV15; j_call: TRBJ2-7; cdr3_aa: CATSLRTSGGEQYF
d_call: NA; v_call: TRBV29-1; j_call: TRBJ2-1; cdr3_aa: CSVESGGGFF
d_call: NA; v_call: TRBV2; j_call: TRBJ2-7; cdr3_aa: CASASVYEQYF
d_call: TRBD1; v_call: TRBV5-6; j_call: TRBJ2-3; cdr3_aa: CASSTPREGATDTQYF
d_call: NA; v_call: TRBV28; j_call: TRBJ1-1; cdr3_aa: CASSLKVRANTEAFF
d_call: TRBD2; v_call: TRBV4-1; j_call: TRBJ2-7; cdr3_aa: CASSHQAGETYEQYF
d_call: NA; v_call: TRBV27; j_call: TRBJ2-1; cdr3_aa: CASTPIAPLYSYNEQFF
d_call: TRBD1; v_call: TRBV29-1; j_call: TRBJ2-7; cdr3_aa: CSVGQGSYEQYF
d_call: NA; v_call: TRBV27; j_call: TRBJ1-2; cdr3_aa: CASSLRGSPGYTF
d_call: NA; v_call: TRBV6-2/TRBV6-3; j_call: TRBJ1-2; cdr3_aa: CASSYGQGNGYTF
d_call: TRBD2; v_call: TRBV9; j_call: TRBJ2-1; cdr3_aa: CASSGGLALYNEQFF
d_call: TRBD1; v_call: TRBV7-9; j_call: TRBJ1-2; cdr3_aa: CASSLAGQGAGSGYTF
d_call: TRBD1; v_call: TRBV18; j_call: TRBJ2-7; cdr3_aa: CASSNLGQGLNEQYF